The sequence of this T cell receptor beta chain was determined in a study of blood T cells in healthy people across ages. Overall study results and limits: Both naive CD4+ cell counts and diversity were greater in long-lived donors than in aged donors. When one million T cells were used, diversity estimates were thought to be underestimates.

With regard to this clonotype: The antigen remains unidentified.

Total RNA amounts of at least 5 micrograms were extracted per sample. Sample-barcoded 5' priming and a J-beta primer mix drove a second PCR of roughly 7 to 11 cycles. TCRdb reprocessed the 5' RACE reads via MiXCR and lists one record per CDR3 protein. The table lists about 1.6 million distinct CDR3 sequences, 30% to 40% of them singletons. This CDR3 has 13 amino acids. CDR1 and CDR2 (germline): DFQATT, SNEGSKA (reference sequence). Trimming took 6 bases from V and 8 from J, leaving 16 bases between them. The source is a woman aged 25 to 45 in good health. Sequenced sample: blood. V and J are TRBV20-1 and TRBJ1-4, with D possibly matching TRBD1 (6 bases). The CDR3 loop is CSARQGLREKLFF. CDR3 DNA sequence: TGCAGTGCAAGGCAGGGGTTACGGGAAAAACTGTTTTTT.